This entry describes one TCR beta chain. Germline CDR1 ENHRY, CDR2 SYGVKD. The CDR3 loop spans 14 amino acids. V lost 7 bases, J lost 5 bases, and 9 bases stayed unmatched. This specimen belongs to a study of T cells in Graves' hyperthyroidism and ophthalmopathy. TCR beta CDR3 region amplification was performed from RNA transcripts. The TCR CDR3 first-round RT-PCR relied on the HTBI primer set. TCRdb reprocessed the multiplex PCR reads via MiXCR and lists one record per CDR3 protein. The data contain 500,000 to 600,000 distinct CDR3 sequences, just over 45% of them singletons. Source material: peripheral blood or thyroid tissue (not recorded which). The sequence was obtained from an adult woman with Graves' disease, either hyperthyroidism or ophthalmopathy (not recorded which). The genes are TRBV10-3 and TRBJ2-7; 9 bases fit TRBD1. The chain's CDR3 is CAIKGTGLLHEQYF. CDR3 bases: TGTGCCATCAAAGGGACAGGGCTACTCCACGAGCAGTACTTC.